The sequence of this T cell receptor (beta chain) was determined in a study of shared clonotypes between healthy human individuals. The naive CD8 subset, CD45RO-negative cells positively selected for CCR7, excluded terminally differentiated effector memory CD45RA+ cells. Each cell subset's genomic DNA was divided evenly among several immunoSEQ plates. Clones were sequenced by immunoSEQ multiplex PCR, and TCRdb holds only the in-frame ones, with some missing. The sample records approximately 2,200,000 clones, just over 90% being singletons. Whole-study findings and limits: With few donors, the genetic and exposure-history diversity represented was limited. Among non-shared clonotypes, generation probabilities were lower than among those shared by all four donors.

V gave up 0 bases and J gave up 5 bases; unmatched junction bases: 4. Germline V lookup: CDR1 SGHRS, CDR2 YFSETQ. This CDR3 spans 14 amino acids. On this clone itself: Antigen specificity is unknown.

This sequence was found in a man between 18 and 35 years old in good health. Some clones in this sample may be carry-over from other donors' samples. The J gene is TRBJ2-7, the V gene TRBV5-1, with 8 bases matching TRBD1. The material sequenced was naive CD8+ T cells from PBMCs. CDR3 region: CASSLVGQGNEQYF. The CDR3 DNA reads TGCGCCAGCAGCTTGGTTGGACAGGGTAACGAGCAGTACTTC.